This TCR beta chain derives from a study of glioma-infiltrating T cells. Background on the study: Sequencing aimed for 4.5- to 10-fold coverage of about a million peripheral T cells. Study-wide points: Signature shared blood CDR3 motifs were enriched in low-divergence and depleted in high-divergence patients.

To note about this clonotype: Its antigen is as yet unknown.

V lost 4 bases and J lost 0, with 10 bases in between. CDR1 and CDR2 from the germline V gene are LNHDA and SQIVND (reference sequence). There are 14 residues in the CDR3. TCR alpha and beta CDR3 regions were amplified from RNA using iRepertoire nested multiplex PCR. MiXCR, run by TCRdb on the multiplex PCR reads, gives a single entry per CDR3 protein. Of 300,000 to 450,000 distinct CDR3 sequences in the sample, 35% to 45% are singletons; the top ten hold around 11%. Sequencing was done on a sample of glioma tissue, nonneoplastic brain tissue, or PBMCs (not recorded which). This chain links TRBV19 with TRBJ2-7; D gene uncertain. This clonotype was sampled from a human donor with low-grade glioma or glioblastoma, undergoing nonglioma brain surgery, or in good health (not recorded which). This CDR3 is CASSTAEYSYEQYF. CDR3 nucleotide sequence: TGTGCCAGTAGTACGGCAGAATACTCCTACGAGCAGTACTTC.